These 14 T cell receptor beta chains share one sample of origin, sequenced in a study of blood T cell repertoires in COVID-19. Libraries were prepared by immunoSEQ multiplex PCR; TCRdb keeps only in-frame clonotypes and omits some of them. The table has about 41,000 clones, more than 75% seen once. The sample taken for sequencing was peripheral blood. The receptor set was obtained from a human donor in a cohort sampled during active COVID-19.

Only a few counts were recorded for this clone. The chain combines TRBV7-9 with TRBJ2-7; maybe TRBD1 (6 bases). Germline V lookup: CDR1 SEHNR, CDR2 FQNEAQ (reference sequence). Trimming left V 5 bases short and J 3 bases short, with 14 bases between. The CDR3 is 14 amino acids. CDR3 DNA sequence: TGTGCCAGCAGCGGCCACGACAGGTTCTACGAGCAGTACTTC. It encodes CASSGHDRFYEQYF.

This chain joins TRBV30 and TRBJ1-1; D perhaps matches TRBD1 (5 bases). Trimming stripped 3 bases from V and 8 bases from J, with 10 bases between. Germline CDR1 reads GTSNPN; CDR2 reads SVGIG (reference sequence). This CDR3 comprises 11 residues. This CDR3 reads CAWRAWTEAFF. CDR3 DNA sequence: TGTGCCTGGAGAGCCTGGACAGAAGCTTTCTTT.

This chain joins TRBV5-4 and TRBJ1-2; 7 nucleotides line up with TRBD1. The CDR3 spans 13 residues. After removal of 4 bases from V and 4 bases from J, the junction contained 4 bases not matched to a gene. Germline assignment: CDR1 SGHNT and CDR2 YYREEE (reference sequence). CDR3 sequence reads: CASSRDSSYGYTF. DNA for the CDR3: TGTGCCAGCAGCCGGGACAGCTCCTATGGCTACACCTTC.

This clone came up a few times. V is TRBV30 and J is TRBJ2-7, with a tentative D call TRBD1 (6 bases). Germline lookup yields CDR1 GTSNPN and CDR2 SVGIG (reference sequence). Trimming left V 3 bases short and J 3 bases short, with 9 bases between. There are 12 residues in the CDR3. CDR3 sequence: CAWRGAFYEQYF. The CDR3 bases are TGTGCCTGGAGGGGGGCTTTCTACGAGCAGTACTTC. The whole variable domain, remainder taken from reference TRBV30 and TRBJ2-7, is SQTIHQWPATLVQPVGSPLSLECTVEGTSNPNLYWYRQAAGRGLQLLFYSVGIGQISSEVPQNLSASRPQDRQFILSSKKLLLSDSGFYLCAWRGAFYEQYFGPGTRLTVT.

The chain joins TRBV27 to TRBJ1-6, with TRBD1 matching over 9 bases. Germline CDR1 is MNHEY and CDR2 is SMNVEV (reference sequence). This CDR3 spans 15 amino acids. The V and J ends lost 5 bases and 10 bases, in that order; junction bases with no gene match: 9. As DNA, the CDR3 is TGTGCCAGCAGTACATCCGGGACAGGGTTATCACCCCTCCACTTT. It translates to CASSTSGTGLSPLHF.

The chain joins TRBV9 to TRBJ2-2; 8 bases match TRBD1. The CDR3 contains 15 residues. Per the germline V gene, CDR1 is SGDLS and CDR2 is YYNGEE. The V segment lost 2 bases and the J segment 1 base; nucleotides outside the gene matches: 1. CDR3 amino acids: CASSVGQENTGELFF. CDR3 DNA sequence: TGTGCCAGCAGCGTGGGACAGGAGAACACCGGGGAGCTGTTTTTT.

A word on this clone: At one end the junction does not follow the germline gene, possibly because of a read error. The genes are TRBV7-7 and TRBJ2-7; 7 bases are shared with TRBD2. Germline assignment: CDR1 SSHAT and CDR2 FNYEAQ (reference sequence). CDR3 length: 15 residues. The CDR3 DNA is TGTGCTAGCAGCTTAGCGGTGCGGGAGTACCACGAGCAGTACTTC. It specifies CASSLAVREYHEQYF.

This chain connects TRBV11-2 to TRBJ1-2; no reliable D call. CDR1 is SGHAT, CDR2 FQNNGV, per germline. The CDR3 is 14 residues long. The germline V and J ends were trimmed by 4 bases and 1 base, with 10 bases remaining between them. CDR3 sequence: CASSSVSDNYGYTF. CDR3 coding DNA: TGTGCCAGCAGCTCAGTATCTGATAACTATGGCTACACCTTC.

The chain uses TRBV5-1 and TRBJ2-1; 9 positions match TRBD2. Germline V gives CDR1 SGHRS, CDR2 YFSETQ. Trimming removed 6 bases from V and 2 bases from J; junction bases left unmatched: 9. The CDR3 loop spans 16 amino acids. CDR3 nucleotide sequence: TGCGCCAGCACAGAAACAGCGGGAGGTACCTACAATGAGCAGTTCTTC. This gives the protein CASTETAGGTYNEQFF.

This chain uses TRBV18 with TRBJ2-7; 10 nucleotides match TRBD2. CDR3 length: 16 residues. Germline values: CDR1 KGHSH, CDR2 LQKENI. V was pared by 4 bases and J by 6 bases, with 12 bases of the junction left unmatched. In nucleotides, the CDR3 is TGTGCCAGCTCACGCGTTCTAGCGGGAGTGGGCTCCGAGCAGTACTTC. As protein: CASSRVLAGVGSEQYF.

With respect to this clone: This clone may be a read error of a much larger clone one base away. This same CDR3 is encoded by further DNA sequences in the sample. V gene TRBV9 combines with J gene TRBJ1-5; D gene uncertain. V lost 3 bases and J lost 9, with 10 bases in between. Germline lookup yields CDR1 SGDLS and CDR2 YYNGEE. This CDR3 region has 12 residues. The CDR3: CASSEREGPQHF. The DNA for the CDR3 is TGTGCCAGCAGCGAACGAGAGGGGCCCCAGCATTTT.

The genes are TRBV28 and TRBJ2-7; D not certain. Deletions cut 5 bases from V and 3 bases from J, with 14 bases between. This CDR3 is built from 14 residues. CDR1 and CDR2 from the germline V gene are MDHEN and SYDVKM. In DNA, the CDR3 is TGTGCCAGCAGTCCCTCCCCGGGTATCTACGAGCAGTACTTC. It specifies CASSPSPGIYEQYF.

The chain recombines TRBV5-8 with TRBJ1-5; D not resolved. The CDR3 runs to 14 residues. Trimming removed 3 bases at V and 0 bases at J, with 7 bases between. Germline-derived CDR1 and CDR2 are SGHTS and YDEGEE. The CDR3 nucleotides are TGTGCCAGCAGCTCCCTTCGTAGCAATCAGCCCCAGCATTTT. Residues: CASSSLRSNQPQHF.

The chain links TRBV15 to TRBJ2-1; 8 nucleotides line up with TRBD1. The J segment lost 0 bases and the V segment lost 5 bases, leaving 3 bases of the junction unmatched. Germline CDR1 LNHNV, CDR2 YYDKDF (reference sequence). CDR3 length equals 15 residues. CDR3: CATSLQGASYNEQFF. The CDR3, as DNA: TGTGCCACCAGCCTTCAGGGGGCCTCCTACAATGAGCAGTTCTTC.